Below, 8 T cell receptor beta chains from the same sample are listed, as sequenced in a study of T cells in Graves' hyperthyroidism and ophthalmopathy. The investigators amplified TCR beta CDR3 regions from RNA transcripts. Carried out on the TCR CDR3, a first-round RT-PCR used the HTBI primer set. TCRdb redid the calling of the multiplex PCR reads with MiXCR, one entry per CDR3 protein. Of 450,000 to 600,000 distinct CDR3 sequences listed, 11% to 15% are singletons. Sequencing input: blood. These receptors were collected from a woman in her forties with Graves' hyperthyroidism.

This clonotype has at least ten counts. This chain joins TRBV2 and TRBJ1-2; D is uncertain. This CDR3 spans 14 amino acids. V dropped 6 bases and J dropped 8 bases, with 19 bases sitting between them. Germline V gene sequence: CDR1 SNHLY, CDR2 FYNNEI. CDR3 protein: CASRGRAAARGYTF. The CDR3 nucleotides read TGTGCCAGCAGGGGCCGGGCAGCGGCAAGGGGCTACACCTTC. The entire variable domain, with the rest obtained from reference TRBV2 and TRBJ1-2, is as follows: EPEVTQTPSHQVTQMGQEVILRCVPISNHLYFYWYRQILGQKVEFLVSFYNNEISEKSEIFDDQFSVERPDGSNFTLKIRSTKLEDSAMYFCASRGRAAARGYTFGSGTRLTVV.

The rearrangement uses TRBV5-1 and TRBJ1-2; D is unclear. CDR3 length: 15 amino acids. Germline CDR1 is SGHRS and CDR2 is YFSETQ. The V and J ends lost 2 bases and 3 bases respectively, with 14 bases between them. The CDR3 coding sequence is TGCGCCAGCAGCTTCGGTAACGGGCCCGACTATGGCTACACCTTC. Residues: CASSFGNGPDYGYTF.

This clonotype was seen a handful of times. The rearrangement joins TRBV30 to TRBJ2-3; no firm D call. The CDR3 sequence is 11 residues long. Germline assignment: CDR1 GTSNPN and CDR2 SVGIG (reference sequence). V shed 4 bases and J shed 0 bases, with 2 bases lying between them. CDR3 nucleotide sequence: TGTGCCTGGAAGAGCACAGATACGCAGTATTTT. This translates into CAWKSTDTQYF.

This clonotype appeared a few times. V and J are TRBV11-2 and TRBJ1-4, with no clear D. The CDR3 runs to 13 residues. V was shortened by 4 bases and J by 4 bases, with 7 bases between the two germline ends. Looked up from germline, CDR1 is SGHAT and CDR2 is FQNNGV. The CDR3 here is CASSYGYNEKLFF. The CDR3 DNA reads TGTGCCAGCAGCTATGGGTATAATGAAAAACTGTTTTTT.

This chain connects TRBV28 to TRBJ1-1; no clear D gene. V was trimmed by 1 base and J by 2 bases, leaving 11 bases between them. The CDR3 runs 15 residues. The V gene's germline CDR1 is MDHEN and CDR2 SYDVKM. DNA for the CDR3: TGTGCCAGCAGTTTATTTGGGGATCAAAACACTGAAGCTTTCTTT. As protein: CASSLFGDQNTEAFF.

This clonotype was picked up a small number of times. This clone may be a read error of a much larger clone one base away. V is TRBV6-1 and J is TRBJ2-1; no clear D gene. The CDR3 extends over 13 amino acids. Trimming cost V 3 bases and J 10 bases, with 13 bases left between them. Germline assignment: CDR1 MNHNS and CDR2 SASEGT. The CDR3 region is CASSDEAGWEQFF. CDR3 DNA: TGTGCCAGCAGTGACGAGGCCGGTTGGGAGCAGTTCTTC.

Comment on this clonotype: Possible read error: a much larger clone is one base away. Written as DNA, the CDR3 is TGTGTCACCAGCAGAGAGCGACAGGGGGCCCGGGAAGAGACCCAGTACTTC. Translated: CVTSRERQGAREETQYF. J is TRBJ2-5 and V is TRBV15; 10 bases match TRBD1. From germline, CDR1 is LNHNV and CDR2 YYDKDF (reference sequence). This CDR3 region has 17 residues.

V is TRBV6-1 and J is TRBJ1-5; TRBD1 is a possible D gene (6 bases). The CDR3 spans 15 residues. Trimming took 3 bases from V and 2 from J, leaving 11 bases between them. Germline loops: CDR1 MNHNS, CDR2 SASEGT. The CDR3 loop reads CASSDRGRGNQPQHF. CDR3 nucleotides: TGTGCCAGCAGTGACAGGGGCAGAGGCAATCAGCCCCAGCATTTT.